This passage covers 15 T cell receptor beta chains from one sample sequenced in a study of T-cell memory formation after mild COVID-19. TCRdb used MiXCR to reprocess the 5' RACE reads, holding one entry per CDR3 protein. In the table there are about 400,000 distinct CDR3 sequences, approximately 24% of which are singletons. Material for sequencing was PBMCs or a T cell subset sorted from them (not recorded which). The receptor source for this set is an adult woman who had mild COVID-19 (a few samples of this study predate the infection). Cell type and time point are not known.

The chain is built from TRBV4-3 and TRBJ2-7, with 9 bases identical to TRBD2. V lost 1 base to trimming and J lost 4 bases; unmatched junction nucleotides: 5. CDR1 and CDR2 from the germline V gene are LGHNA and YSLEER. This CDR3 has 15 amino acids. The CDR3 sequence: CASSQVAGVGYEQYF. The CDR3 bases are TGCGCCAGCAGCCAAGTAGCGGGAGTAGGATACGAGCAGTACTTC.

The gene calls are TRBV5-1 and TRBJ2-7; 12 nucleotides agree with TRBD1. V was clipped by 3 bases and J by 2 bases; unmatched bases: 3. Germline V lookup: CDR1 SGHRS, CDR2 YFSETQ. The CDR3 spans 15 residues. CDR3 residues: CASSSGQGATYEQYF. In DNA form, the CDR3 reads TGCGCCAGCAGCTCGGGACAGGGGGCCACCTACGAGCAGTACTTC. The full variable domain, with the rest looked up from reference TRBV5-1 and TRBJ2-7, is KAGVTQTPRYLIKTRGQQVTLSCSPISGHRSVSWYQQTPGQGLQFLFEYFSETQRNKGNFPGRFSGRQFSNSRSEMNVSTLELGDSALYLCASSSGQGATYEQYFGPGTRLTVT.

The chain recombines TRBV6-6 with TRBJ1-1; possible D gene TRBD1, 5 bases. The CDR3 totals 14 residues. CDR1 is MNHNY, CDR2 SVGAGI, per germline (reference sequence). V was cut by 2 bases and J by 2 bases, with 9 bases left in between. In nucleotides, the CDR3 is TGTGCCAGCAGTTACCCGGGACCAAACACTGAAGCTTTCTTT. Protein: CASSYPGPNTEAFF.

This clonotype showed up just a few times. The chain combines TRBV10-3 with TRBJ2-7; the D call may be TRBD1 or TRBD2 (6 bases each). CDR1 and CDR2 (germline): ENHRY, SYGVKD. Trimming left V 7 bases short and J 4 bases short, with 14 bases between. This CDR3 has 13 residues. In DNA, the CDR3 is TGTGCCATCACCAAGGGGGACTGGTACGAGCAGTACTTC. The encoded protein is CAITKGDWYEQYF.

This clonotype was seen more than once but under ten times. V and J are TRBV9 and TRBJ2-3; D unresolved. This CDR3 region has 14 residues. V shed 0 bases and J shed 1 base, with 6 bases lying between them. Germline loops: CDR1 SGDLS, CDR2 YYNGEE. CDR3 DNA: TGTGCCAGCAGCGTAGAGTGGGGCACAGATACGCAGTATTTT. It translates to CASSVEWGTDTQYF. The whole variable domain, filled in from reference TRBV9 and TRBJ2-3, reads DSGVTQTPKHLITATGQRVTLRCSPRSGDLSVYWYQQSLDQGLQFLIQYYNGEERAKGNILERFSAQQFPDLHSELNLSSLELGDSALYFCASSVEWGTDTQYFGPGTRLTVL.

This clonotype appeared a few times. This chain links TRBV24-1 with TRBJ2-7, with a possible D match to TRBD1 (6 bases). Deletions cut 3 bases from V and 5 bases from J, with 19 bases between. From germline, CDR1 is KGHDR and CDR2 SFDVKD. This CDR3 has 16 residues. In DNA, the CDR3 is TGTGCCACCAGTGATCCCGGGCAGGGGCGGCCTGACGAGCAGTACTTC. Translated: CATSDPGQGRPDEQYF.

This clonotype came up a few times. V is TRBV3-1 and J is TRBJ2-2, with TRBD2 identical over 7 bases. Germline CDR1 is LGHDT and CDR2 is YNNKEL (reference sequence). CDR3 length equals 15 residues. J lost 3 bases, V lost 4 bases, and 5 bases had no gene match. The CDR3 reads CASSRGLVDTGELFF. The CDR3, as DNA: TGTGCCAGCAGCCGAGGACTAGTTGACACCGGGGAGCTGTTTTTT.

This clonotype appeared once. The chain carries TRBV27 and TRBJ2-1; possibly TRBD2 for D (5 bases). Trimming shortened V by 6 bases and J by 0 bases, and 12 bases separated the two germline ends. Germline values: CDR1 MNHEY, CDR2 SMNVEV (reference sequence). The length of the CDR3 is 15 residues. CDR3 in amino acids: CASRPLEVSYNEQFF. The CDR3 coding sequence is TGTGCCAGCAGACCCTTGGAGGTCTCCTACAATGAGCAGTTCTTC.

This clonotype was counted a few times. The chain has TRBV7-2 and TRBJ1-4; no definite D call. Per germline, CDR1 SGHTA and CDR2 FQGNSA. Trimming shortened V by 1 base and J by 7 bases, and 10 bases separated the two germline ends. The CDR3 has 14 amino acids. CDR3 nucleotides: TGTGCCAGCAGCTTAGGAGGTGGCGGTGAAAAACTGTTTTTT. Translated: CASSLGGGGEKLFF.

DNA of the CDR3: TGCAGTGCTAGGGTGGCGGGAGGGGTAGATACGCAGTATTTT. Translation gives CSARVAGGVDTQYF. The chain joins TRBV20-1 to TRBJ2-3; 9 nucleotides agree with TRBD2. Germline CDR1 DFQATT, CDR2 SNEGSKA (reference sequence). The CDR3 spans 14 residues. With V trimmed by 3 bases and J by 5 bases, 6 bases remained unmatched.

V gene TRBV4-2 combines with J gene TRBJ2-1; D is uncertain. CDR1 is LGHNA and CDR2 is YNFKEQ in the germline V gene. The CDR3 extends over 15 amino acids. Trimming shortened V by 1 base and J by 7 bases, and 14 bases separated the two germline ends. CDR3 protein: CASSQVVATFNEQFF. CDR3 coding DNA: TGTGCCAGCAGCCAAGTCGTGGCTACTTTTAATGAGCAGTTCTTC.

This clonotype was seen many times. CDR3 protein: CASSPRRDGTDTQYF. CDR3 DNA: TGTGCCAGCAGCCCCCGTAGGGACGGAACAGATACGCAGTATTTT. The V gene is TRBV5-5, the J gene TRBJ2-3, with D possibly being TRBD1 or TRBD2 (5 bases each). The CDR3 length is 15 residues. Germline lookup yields CDR1 SGHKS and CDR2 YYEKEE (reference sequence). V was pared by 4 bases and J by 3 bases, with 15 bases between.

This clonotype turned up a few times. The J gene is TRBJ2-7, the V gene TRBV9, with D maybe TRBD1 (6 bases). The CDR3 has 13 amino acids. The germline V gene has CDR1 SGDLS and CDR2 YYNGEE. Trimming cost V 3 bases and J 4 bases, with 11 bases left between them. This chain's CDR3 is CASSDHRAYEQYF. As DNA, the CDR3 is TGTGCCAGCAGCGACCACAGGGCTTACGAGCAGTACTTC.

This sequence joins TRBV5-4 and TRBJ1-1; D not certain. The germline V gene has CDR1 SGHNT and CDR2 YYREEE (reference sequence). V lost 0 bases and J lost 5, with 17 bases in between. The CDR3 loop spans 16 amino acids. The CDR3 bases are TGTGCCAGCAGCTTGGCCGTGGTCACTCGATGGACTGAAGCTTTCTTT. This translates into CASSLAVVTRWTEAFF.

This clonotype was counted only a few times. V gene TRBV30 combines with J gene TRBJ1-5, with D perhaps TRBD1 (6 bases). In germline, CDR1 is GTSNPN, CDR2 SVGIG (reference sequence). This CDR3 is 13 amino acids long. The V end was cut by 0 bases, the J end by 5 bases, with 8 bases between. The DNA for the CDR3 is TGTGCCTGGAGTGTAGGGGGATATCAGCCCCAGCATTTT. This translates into CAWSVGGYQPQHF.